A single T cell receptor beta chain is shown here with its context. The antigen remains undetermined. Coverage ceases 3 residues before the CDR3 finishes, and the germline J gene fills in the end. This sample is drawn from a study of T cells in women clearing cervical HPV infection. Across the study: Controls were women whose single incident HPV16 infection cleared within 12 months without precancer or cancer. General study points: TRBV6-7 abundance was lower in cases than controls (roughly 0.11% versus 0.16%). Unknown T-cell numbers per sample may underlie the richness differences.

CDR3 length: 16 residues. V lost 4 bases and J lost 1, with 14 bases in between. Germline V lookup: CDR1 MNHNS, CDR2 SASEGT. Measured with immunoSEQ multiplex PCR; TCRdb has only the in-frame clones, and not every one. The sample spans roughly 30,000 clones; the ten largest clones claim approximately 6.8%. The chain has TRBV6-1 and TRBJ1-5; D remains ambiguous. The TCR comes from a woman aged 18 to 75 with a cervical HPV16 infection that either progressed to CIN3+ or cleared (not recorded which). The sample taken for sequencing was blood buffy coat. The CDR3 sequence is CASSASDPRSNQPQHF. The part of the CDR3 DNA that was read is TGTGCCAGCAGTGCGTCCGATCCGAGGAGCAATCAGCCC.